A selection of T cell receptor beta chains follows, all from one sample in a study of T cell responses to AZD1222 COVID-19 vaccine. The method was immunoSEQ multiplex PCR; TCRdb's version includes in-frame clones alone and lacks a portion of them. The sample includes about 150,000 clones, 85% to 95% of them seen just once. The source was peripheral blood, collected 28 days after the second AZD1222 dose. These receptors were collected from an adult who received the AZD1222 COVID-19 vaccine. Each CDR3 is given with its conserved first and last residue. The D gene is left open where the match is weak. Where a row states a size, it is once, few, many or the class of an expanded clone; other rows omit it.

d_gene,v_gene,abundance,j_gene,CDR3nt,CDR3aa
NA,TRBV7-9,NA,TRBJ1-3,TGTGCCAGCAGCTTAGTACTGTCCCACTCTGGAAACACCATATATTTT,CASSLVLSHSGNTIYF
NA,TRBV7-6,NA,TRBJ2-1,TGTGCCAGCAGCTTCCAGCAGTACAATGAGCAGTTCTTC,CASSFQQYNEQFF
NA,TRBV18,NA,TRBJ2-6,TGTGCCAGCCTCGAAGGATGGGGTACCGGGGCCAACGTCCTGACTTTC,CASLEGWGTGANVLTF
TRBD1,TRBV12-3/TRBV12-4,once,TRBJ2-7,TGTGCCAGCAGTTTAGACAGGGGGCGCGAGCAGTACTTC,CASSLDRGREQYF
NA,TRBV4-2,NA,TRBJ1-1,TGTGCCAGCAGCCAAGGTCGCGGGGGGGCTGAAGCTTTCTTT,CASSQGRGGAEAFF
TRBD2,TRBV30,NA,TRBJ2-5,TGTGCCTTAAGACTAGCGGGGGATCAAGAGACCCAGTACTTC,CALRLAGDQETQYF
NA,TRBV6-5,NA,TRBJ1-2,TGTGCCAGCAGTTACCGAAATCTCCGTGGCTACACCTTC,CASSYRNLRGYTF
NA,TRBV29-1,NA,TRBJ2-5,TGCAGCGAACCCCGTCCCCCTAGCCGGGCGGGACGGGAGACCCAGTACTTC,CSEPRPPSRAGRETQYF
NA,TRBV29-1,NA,TRBJ2-1,TGCAGCGCCGGCGACGCGGGGGCGACCTGGTTCGCGTCCTACAATGAGCAGTTCTTC,CSAGDAGATWFASYNEQFF
NA,TRBV28,once,TRBJ2-2,TGTGCCAGCAGTTTAGACAGACGGAACACCGGGGAGCTGTTTTTT,CASSLDRRNTGELFF
NA,TRBV14,NA,TRBJ2-2,TGTGCCAGCAGCCAAGCCCAATCGAGGGCCGGGGAGCTGTTTTTT,CASSQAQSRAGELFF
NA,TRBV5-1,NA,TRBJ1-1,TGCGCCAGCAGCCCCATCCTTAGCGCTGAAGCTTTCTTT,CASSPILSAEAFF
NA,TRBV18,NA,TRBJ1-2,TGTGCCAGCTCACCGGCGGACAGCCCGAGTGGCTACACCTTC,CASSPADSPSGYTF
NA,TRBV11-3,NA,TRBJ2-1,TGTGCCAGCAGCTTAGATTTGCACAGCAATGAGCAGTTCTTC,CASSLDLHSNEQFF
NA,TRBV30,NA,TRBJ1-2,TGTGCCCAGGGGCGCGGGTATGGCTACACCTTC,CAQGRGYGYTF
NA,TRBV7-9,NA,TRBJ2-1,TGTGCCAGCAGCTTGCGGGGCCACAGCTCCTACAATGAGCAGTTCTTC,CASSLRGHSSYNEQFF
NA,TRBV2,NA,TRBJ1-2,TGTGCCAGCAGTGGCGGGGATGGCTACACCTTC,CASSGGDGYTF
NA,TRBV2,NA,TRBJ2-7,TGTGCCAGCAGGTCCGGGACCCACTACGAGCAGTACTTC,CASRSGTHYEQYF
NA,TRBV7-8,NA,TRBJ1-5,TGTGCCAGCAGCTTGGGGGCTAATCAGCCCCAGCATTTT,CASSLGANQPQHF
TRBD2,TRBV20-1,NA,TRBJ2-2,TGCAGTGCTAGTCTAGCGGGAGTCTCCGGGGAGCTGTTTTTT,CSASLAGVSGELFF
NA,TRBV30,NA,TRBJ2-1,TGTGCCTGTTACGAGGGGGTGAATGAGCAGTTCTTC,CACYEGVNEQFF